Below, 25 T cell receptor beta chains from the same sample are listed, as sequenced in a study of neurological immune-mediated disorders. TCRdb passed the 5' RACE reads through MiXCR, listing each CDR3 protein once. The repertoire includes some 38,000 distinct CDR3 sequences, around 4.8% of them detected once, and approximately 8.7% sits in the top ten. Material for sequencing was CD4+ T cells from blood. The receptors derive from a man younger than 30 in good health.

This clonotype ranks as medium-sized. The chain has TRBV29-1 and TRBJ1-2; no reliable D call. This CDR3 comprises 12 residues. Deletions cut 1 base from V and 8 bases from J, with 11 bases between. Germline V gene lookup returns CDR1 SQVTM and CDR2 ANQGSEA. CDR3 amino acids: CSVEVSLSGYTF. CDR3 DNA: TGCAGCGTTGAAGTGAGCCTGAGCGGCTACACCTTC.

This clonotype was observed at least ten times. The chain's CDR3 is CASSSSGAGETQYF. CDR3 nucleotides: TGCGCCAGCAGCAGTAGCGGGGCGGGGGAGACCCAGTACTTC. The V gene is TRBV4-3, the J gene TRBJ2-5; 8 bases are shared with TRBD2. Germline trimming cut 5 bases from V and 5 bases from J; bases unmatched to any gene: 7. Germline CDR1 and CDR2: LGHNA and YSLEER. The CDR3 runs 14 residues.

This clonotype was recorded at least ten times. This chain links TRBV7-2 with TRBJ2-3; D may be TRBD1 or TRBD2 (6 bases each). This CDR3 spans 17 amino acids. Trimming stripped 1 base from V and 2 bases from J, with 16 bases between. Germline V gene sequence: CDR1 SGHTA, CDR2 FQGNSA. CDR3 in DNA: TGTGCCAGCAGCTTAGTAGGGGGGACGGTGATCACAGATACGCAGTATTTT. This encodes CASSLVGGTVITDTQYF.

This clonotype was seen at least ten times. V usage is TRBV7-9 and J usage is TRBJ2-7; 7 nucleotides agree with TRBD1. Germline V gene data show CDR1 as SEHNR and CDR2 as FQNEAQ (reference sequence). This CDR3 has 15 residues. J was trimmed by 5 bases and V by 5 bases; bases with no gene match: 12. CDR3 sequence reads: CASSPGGQKFNEQYF. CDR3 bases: TGTGCCAGCAGCCCAGGGGGACAAAAGTTCAACGAGCAGTACTTC.

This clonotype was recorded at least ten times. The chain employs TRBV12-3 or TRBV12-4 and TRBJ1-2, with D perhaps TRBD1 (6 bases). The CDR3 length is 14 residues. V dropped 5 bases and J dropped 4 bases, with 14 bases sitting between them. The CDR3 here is CASSAVGGSYGYTF. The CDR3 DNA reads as TGTGCCAGCAGTGCCGTGGGGGGCTCCTATGGCTACACCTTC.

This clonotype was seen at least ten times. CDR3 nucleotide sequence: TGCGCCAGCAGCCCTTCGGACAGCAACACTGAAGCTTTCTTT. Translating it yields CASSPSDSNTEAFF. The chain couples TRBV5-1 to TRBJ1-1; possibly TRBD1 for D (6 bases). CDR3 length: 14 amino acids. Germline V lookup: CDR1 SGHRS, CDR2 YFSETQ. Trimming stripped 4 bases from V and 2 bases from J, with 12 bases between.

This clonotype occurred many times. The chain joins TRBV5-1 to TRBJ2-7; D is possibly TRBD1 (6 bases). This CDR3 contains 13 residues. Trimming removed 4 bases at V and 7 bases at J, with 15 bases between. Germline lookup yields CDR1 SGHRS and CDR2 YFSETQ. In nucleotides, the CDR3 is TGCGCCAGCAGCCAACAGGGTCAGGGGGAGCAGTACTTC. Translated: CASSQQGQGEQYF. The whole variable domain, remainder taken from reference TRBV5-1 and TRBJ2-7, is KAGVTQTPRYLIKTRGQQVTLSCSPISGHRSVSWYQQTPGQGLQFLFEYFSETQRNKGNFPGRFSGRQFSNSRSEMNVSTLELGDSALYLCASSQQGQGEQYFGPGTRLTVT.

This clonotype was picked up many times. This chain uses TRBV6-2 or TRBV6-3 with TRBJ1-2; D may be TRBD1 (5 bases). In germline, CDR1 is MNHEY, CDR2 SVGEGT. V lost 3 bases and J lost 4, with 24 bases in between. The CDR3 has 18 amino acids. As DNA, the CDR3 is TGTGCCAGCAGTTATTGGTTGAGGTTGGGGCAGACTTCCTATGGCTACACCTTC. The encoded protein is CASSYWLRLGQTSYGYTF.

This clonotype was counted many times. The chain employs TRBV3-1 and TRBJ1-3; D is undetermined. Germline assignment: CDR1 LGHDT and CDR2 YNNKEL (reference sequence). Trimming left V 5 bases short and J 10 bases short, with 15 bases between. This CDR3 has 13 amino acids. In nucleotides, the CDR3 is TGTGCCAGCAGCGGAGCGGTGCCCCCGACCATATATTTT. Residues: CASSGAVPPTIYF.

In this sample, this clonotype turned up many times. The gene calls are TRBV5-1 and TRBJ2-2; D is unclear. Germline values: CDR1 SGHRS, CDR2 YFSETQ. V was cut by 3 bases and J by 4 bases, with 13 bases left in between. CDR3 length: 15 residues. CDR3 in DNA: TGCGCCAGCAGCTCTGAATGGTTAGGCACCGGGGAGCTGTTTTTT. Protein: CASSSEWLGTGELFF.

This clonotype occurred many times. The CDR3 loop is CSASGRGGMGSQYF. The CDR3, as DNA: TGCAGTGCTAGTGGTAGGGGGGGTATGGGCTCCCAGTACTTC. The chain couples TRBV20-1 to TRBJ2-5; perhaps TRBD2 as D (7 bases). There are 14 residues in the CDR3. Germline V lookup: CDR1 DFQATT, CDR2 SNEGSKA (reference sequence). The V end lost 3 bases, the J end lost 9 bases, and 20 bases lay between the germline ends.

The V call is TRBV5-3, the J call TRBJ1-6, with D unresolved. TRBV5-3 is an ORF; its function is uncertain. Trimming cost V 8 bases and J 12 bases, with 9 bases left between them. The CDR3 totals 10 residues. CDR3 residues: CARENKPLHF. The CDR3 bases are TGTGCCAGGGAAAATAAACCCCTCCACTTT.

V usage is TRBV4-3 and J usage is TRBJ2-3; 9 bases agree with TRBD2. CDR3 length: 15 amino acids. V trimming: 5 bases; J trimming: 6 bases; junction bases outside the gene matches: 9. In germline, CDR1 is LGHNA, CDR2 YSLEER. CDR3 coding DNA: TGCGCCAGCAGCTCCCGGAGTAGCGGGGGCGATACGCAGTATTTT. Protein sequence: CASSSRSSGGDTQYF.

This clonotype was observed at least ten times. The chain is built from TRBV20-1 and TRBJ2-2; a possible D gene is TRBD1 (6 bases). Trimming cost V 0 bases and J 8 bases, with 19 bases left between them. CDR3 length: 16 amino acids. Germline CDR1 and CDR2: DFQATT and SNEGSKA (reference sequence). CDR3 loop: CSARDPGHKGTGELFF. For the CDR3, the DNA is TGCAGTGCTAGAGACCCGGGACACAAGGGAACAGGGGAGCTGTTTTTT.

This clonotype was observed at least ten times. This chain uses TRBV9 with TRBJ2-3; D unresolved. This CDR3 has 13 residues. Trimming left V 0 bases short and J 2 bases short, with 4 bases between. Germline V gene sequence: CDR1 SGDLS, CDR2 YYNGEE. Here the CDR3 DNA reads TGTGCCAGCAGCGTAGGGGACACAGATACGCAGTATTTT. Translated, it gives CASSVGDTDTQYF.

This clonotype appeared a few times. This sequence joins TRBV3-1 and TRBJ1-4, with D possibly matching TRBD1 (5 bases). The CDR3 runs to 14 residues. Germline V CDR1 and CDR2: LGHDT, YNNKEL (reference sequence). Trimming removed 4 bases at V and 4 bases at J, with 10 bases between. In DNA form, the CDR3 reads TGTGCCAGCAGCCCGGGACCGAATAATGAAAAACTGTTTTTT. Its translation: CASSPGPNNEKLFF.

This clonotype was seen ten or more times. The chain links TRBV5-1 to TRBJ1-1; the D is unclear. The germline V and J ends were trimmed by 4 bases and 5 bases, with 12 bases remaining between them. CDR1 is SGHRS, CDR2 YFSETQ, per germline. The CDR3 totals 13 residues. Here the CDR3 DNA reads TGCGCCAGCAGCATCGAAGGGTATACTGAAGCTTTCTTT. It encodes CASSIEGYTEAFF.

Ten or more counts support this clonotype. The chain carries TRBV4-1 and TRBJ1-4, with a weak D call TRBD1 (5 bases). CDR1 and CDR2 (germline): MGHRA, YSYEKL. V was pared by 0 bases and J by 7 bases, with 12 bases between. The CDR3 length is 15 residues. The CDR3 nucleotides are TGCGCCAGCAGCCAAGATTCAAGGGGCGGTGAAAAACTGTTTTTT. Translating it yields CASSQDSRGGEKLFF.

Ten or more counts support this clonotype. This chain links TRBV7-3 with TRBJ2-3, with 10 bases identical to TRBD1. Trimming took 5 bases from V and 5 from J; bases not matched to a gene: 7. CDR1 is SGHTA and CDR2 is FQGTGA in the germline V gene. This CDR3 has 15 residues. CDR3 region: CASSPSGTGEDTQYF. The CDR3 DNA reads TGTGCCAGCAGCCCCTCCGGGACAGGGGAAGATACGCAGTATTTT.

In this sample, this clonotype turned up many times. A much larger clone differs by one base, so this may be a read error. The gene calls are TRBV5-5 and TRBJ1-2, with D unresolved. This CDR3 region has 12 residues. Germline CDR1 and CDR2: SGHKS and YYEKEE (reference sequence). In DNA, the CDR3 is TGTGTCAGCAGTAAGGGTCAAGATGGCTACACCTTC. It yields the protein CVSSKGQDGYTF.

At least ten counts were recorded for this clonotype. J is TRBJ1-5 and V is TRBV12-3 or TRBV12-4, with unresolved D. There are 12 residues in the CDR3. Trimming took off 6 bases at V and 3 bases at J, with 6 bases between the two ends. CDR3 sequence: CASSSDNQPQHF. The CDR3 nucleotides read TGTGCCAGCAGCTCGGACAATCAGCCCCAGCATTTT.

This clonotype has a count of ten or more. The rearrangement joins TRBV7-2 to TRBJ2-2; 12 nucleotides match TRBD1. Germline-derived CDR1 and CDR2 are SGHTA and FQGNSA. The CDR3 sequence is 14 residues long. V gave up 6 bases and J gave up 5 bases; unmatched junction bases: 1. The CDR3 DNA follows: TGTGCCAGCAGGGGACAGGGGGCTACCGGGGAGCTGTTTTTT. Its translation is CASRGQGATGELFF.

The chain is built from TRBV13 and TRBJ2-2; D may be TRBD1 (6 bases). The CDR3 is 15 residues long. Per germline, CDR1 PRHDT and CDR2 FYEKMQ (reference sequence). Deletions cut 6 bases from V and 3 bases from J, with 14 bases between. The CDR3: CASRHGQSYTGELFF. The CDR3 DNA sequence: TGTGCCAGCAGGCATGGACAGTCGTACACCGGGGAGCTGTTTTTT.

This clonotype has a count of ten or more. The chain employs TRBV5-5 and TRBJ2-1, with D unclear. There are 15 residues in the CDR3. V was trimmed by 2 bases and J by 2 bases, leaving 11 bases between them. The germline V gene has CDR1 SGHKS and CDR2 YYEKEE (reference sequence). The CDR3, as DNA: TGTGCCAGCAGCTTTATGGGCAGTACCTACAATGAGCAGTTCTTC. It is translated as CASSFMGSTYNEQFF.

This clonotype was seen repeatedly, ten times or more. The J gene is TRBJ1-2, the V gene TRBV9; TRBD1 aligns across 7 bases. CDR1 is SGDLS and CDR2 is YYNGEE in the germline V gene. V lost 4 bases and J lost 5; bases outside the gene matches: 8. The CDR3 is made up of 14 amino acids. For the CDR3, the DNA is TGTGCCAGCAGCCGGGGGACAGTGCTTTATGGCTACACCTTC. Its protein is CASSRGTVLYGYTF.